One sample yielded the 11 T cell receptor beta chains listed below, sequenced in a study of spatial heterogeneity in lung cancer. TCRdb re-called the 5' RACE reads with MiXCR, one entry per CDR3 protein. The table shows some 47,000 distinct CDR3 sequences, with approximately 7.6% occurring only once. Time point of the sample: sample taken at primary tumor resection. From tumor, nontumor lung or frozen PBMC, whole RNA was taken unsorted for sequencing. Specimen: PBMCs, collected at surgery. Source of these receptors: a female donor with early-stage non-small cell lung cancer.

The rearrangement uses TRBV5-4 and TRBJ1-6; D is unresolved. V was pared by 0 bases and J by 7 bases, with 11 bases between. Looked up from germline, CDR1 is SGHNT and CDR2 is YYREEE (reference sequence). The CDR3 totals 15 residues. The chain's CDR3 is CASSLVTGTNSPLHF. The DNA of the CDR3 is TGTGCCAGCAGCTTGGTTACGGGAACGAATTCACCCCTCCACTTT. Based on the CDR3 plus reference TRBV5-4 and TRBJ1-6, the full variable domain is ETGVTQSPTHLIKTRGQQVTLRCSSQSGHNTVSWYQQALGQGPQFIFQYYREEENGRGNFPPRFSGLQFPNYSSELNVNALELDDSALYLCASSLVTGTNSPLHFGNGTRLTVT.

The sample holds many counts of this clonotype. The chain recombines TRBV9 with TRBJ2-7; TRBD1 matches at 11 bases. With V trimmed by 4 bases and J by 3 bases, 6 bases remained unmatched. The CDR3 loop spans 15 amino acids. CDR1 is SGDLS, CDR2 YYNGEE, per germline. CDR3 sequence: CASSPRTGGHYEQYF. CDR3 nucleotides: TGTGCCAGCAGCCCCCGGACAGGGGGCCACTACGAGCAGTACTTC.

This clonotype was counted at least ten times. This rearrangement joins TRBV12-3 or TRBV12-4 to TRBJ1-5; tentative D call: TRBD1 (5 bases). The CDR3 extends over 14 amino acids. V shed 4 bases and J shed 5 bases, with 12 bases lying between them. This CDR3 reads CASSSDSMYQPQHF. The CDR3 coding sequence is TGTGCCAGCAGTTCCGACAGTATGTATCAGCCCCAGCATTTT.

Many counts were recorded for this clonotype. The gene calls are TRBV24-1 and TRBJ2-2; the D is unclear. The CDR3 contains 22 residues. Germline values: CDR1 KGHDR, CDR2 SFDVKD. V gave up 0 bases and J gave up 2 bases, with 27 bases separating them. The DNA for the CDR3 is TGTGCCACCAGTGATTTGACCCCGAGAAATCTCGTAAGCAGGAAAAACACCGGGGAGCTGTTTTTT. Encoded protein: CATSDLTPRNLVSRKNTGELFF.

This clonotype has more than one count but fewer than ten. The rearrangement joins TRBV19 to TRBJ2-7, with TRBD2 as a possible D gene (6 bases). V lost 5 bases, J lost 6 bases, and 14 bases lay in between. Germline CDR1 and CDR2: LNHDA and SQIVND (reference sequence). The CDR3 has 13 amino acids. The CDR3, as DNA: TGTGCCAGTAGTGAGGACCGGGGGAGCGAGCAGTACTTC. Translated: CASSEDRGSEQYF.

This clonotype has at least ten counts. V and J are TRBV7-9 and TRBJ1-1; a weak D match, TRBD1 (6 bases). Germline-derived CDR1 and CDR2 are SEHNR and FQNEAQ (reference sequence). The CDR3 is 13 residues long. The V end was cut by 3 bases, the J end by 5 bases, with 10 bases between. The CDR3 reads CASSFFDRTEAFF. The CDR3 DNA reads as TGTGCCAGCAGCTTCTTCGACAGGACTGAAGCTTTCTTT.

The rearrangement links TRBV12-3 or TRBV12-4 to TRBJ2-7, with unresolved D. This CDR3 is 13 amino acids long. V was cut by 3 bases and J by 4 bases, with 10 bases left in between. The CDR3 DNA follows: TGTGCCAGCAGTTTTGGCACCGCTTACGAGCAGTACTTC. Translation gives CASSFGTAYEQYF.

This clonotype was seen repeatedly, ten times or more. CDR3 DNA sequence: TGTGCCAGCAGCTTAGCCGGAGGGGCTGCTCAGCCCCAGCATTTT. This translates into CASSLAGGAAQPQHF. The V and J genes are TRBV7-2 and TRBJ1-5; maybe TRBD1 (5 bases). V gave up 0 bases and J gave up 6 bases, with 12 bases separating them. CDR3 length: 15 residues. Germline-derived CDR1 and CDR2 are SGHTA and FQGNSA.

This clonotype was detected many times. The J gene is TRBJ2-3, the V gene TRBV3-1; the match to TRBD2 covers 8 bases. Germline CDR1 is LGHDT and CDR2 is YNNKEL (reference sequence). This CDR3 has 16 residues. The V and J ends lost 2 bases and 3 bases, in that order; junction bases with no gene match: 7. CDR3 in DNA: TGTGCCAGCAGCCAACGTCGGGGGGGCGGGACAGATACGCAGTATTTT. Its protein is CASSQRRGGGTDTQYF.

This clonotype was observed many times. CDR3 residues: CASSQTGSEQYF. CDR3 sequence (DNA): TGTGCCAGCAGCCAGACAGGGTCCGAGCAGTACTTC. The V and J genes are TRBV12-3 or TRBV12-4 and TRBJ2-7; 7 nucleotides line up with TRBD1. The CDR3 covers 12 residues. Trimming took 6 bases from V and 6 from J; bases not matched to a gene: 5.

In its sample, this clonotype was seen many times. The chain couples TRBV19 to TRBJ1-2; 8 bases align to TRBD1. The CDR3 covers 15 residues. The J segment lost 4 bases and the V segment lost 9 bases, leaving 13 bases of the junction unmatched. Per the germline V gene, CDR1 is LNHDA and CDR2 is SQIVND (reference sequence). The CDR3 DNA follows: TGTGCCAGCAGCCCCGACAGGGGAGGTGGCTATGGCTACACCTTC. Its protein is CASSPDRGGGYGYTF.